This is a list of T cell receptor beta chains from one sample in a study of shared clonotypes between healthy human individuals. Clones were sequenced by immunoSEQ multiplex PCR, and TCRdb holds only the in-frame ones, with some missing. The sample yields 1 million to 1.3 million clones, approximately 80% seen once. The sample consisted of memory CD4+ T cells from PBMCs. The source is a man younger than 35 in good health. Some clones in this sample may be carry-over from other donors' samples. The CDR3 runs from the conserved cysteine through the conserved F or W. D genes are given only for firm matches. Only some rows state a clone size, as once, few, many or a class for expanded clones.

abundance,d_gene,v_gene,j_gene,CDR3nt,CDR3aa
.,.,TRBV7-7,TRBJ1-1,TGTGCCAGCAGCTTAAATCCAGCCACTGAAGCTTTCTTT,CASSLNPATEAFF
.,.,TRBV10-3,TRBJ2-1,TGTGCCATCAGTCCATCGGTTGCGAAGGTGAATGAGCAGTTCTTC,CAISPSVAKVNEQFF
.,.,TRBV18,TRBJ1-1,TGTGCCAGCTCACCACCCTCTTCCGGGAACACTGAAGCTTTCTTT,CASSPPSSGNTEAFF
.,TRBD2,TRBV25-1,TRBJ2-5,TGTGCCAGCAGTGGTGGGACTAGGAGGGAGACCCAGTACTTC,CASSGGTRRETQYF
.,.,TRBV15,TRBJ1-4,TGTGCCACCTCTCTCGGGAGTGCAACTAATGAAAAACTGTTTTTT,CATSLGSATNEKLFF
.,.,TRBV7-6,TRBJ2-6,TGTGCCAGCAGCGCCCCATCTGGGGCCAACGTCCTGACTTTC,CASSAPSGANVLTF
.,TRBD2,TRBV7-9,TRBJ2-3,TGTGCCAGCAGCCAAGGGACTAGCGGAGATACGCAGTATTTT,CASSQGTSGDTQYF
.,.,TRBV5-5,TRBJ1-4,TGTGCCAGCAGCCAGGACAGCTATAATGAAAAACTGTTTTTT,CASSQDSYNEKLFF
few,.,TRBV19,TRBJ1-1,TGTGCCAGTAGCTTCATGAACACTGAAGCTTTCTTT,CASSFMNTEAFF
.,.,TRBV19,TRBJ1-1,TGTGCCAGTATGCGAAGAGAAATGAACACTGAAGCTTTCTTT,CASMRREMNTEAFF
.,.,TRBV7-2,TRBJ2-7,TGTGCCAGCAGCTTAGGACTAGTTGGCGAGCAGTACTTC,CASSLGLVGEQYF
.,TRBD1,TRBV5-1,TRBJ2-5,TGCGCCAGCAGCTTAGGGACAGGACAAGAGACCCAGTACTTC,CASSLGTGQETQYF
once,.,TRBV11-2,TRBJ1-2,TGTGCCAGCAGCGACCCGGTCCGGGGGTTCTTCGGCTACACCTTC,CASSDPVRGFFGYTF
.,TRBD2,TRBV19,TRBJ2-2,TGTGCCAGTAGTATCTCTGTTCTAGCGGCTACCGGGGAGCTGTTTTTT,CASSISVLAATGELFF
few,.,TRBV7-2,TRBJ2-1,TGTGCCAGCAGCTTCCCCGGGACAACACAGTTCTTC,CASSFPGTTQFF
.,.,TRBV5-1,TRBJ1-3,TGCGCCAGCCGGGAAGGGGGAGAACTCTCTGGAAACACCATATATTTT,CASREGGELSGNTIYF
once,.,TRBV7-8,TRBJ2-1,TGTGCCAGCAGCTGGAACTCAGGACAGTTGGGCAATGAGCAGTTCTTC,CASSWNSGQLGNEQFF
.,TRBD1,TRBV28,TRBJ1-1,TGTGCCAGCAGTTCCCACGGGACAGGTGCTTTCTTT,CASSSHGTGAFF